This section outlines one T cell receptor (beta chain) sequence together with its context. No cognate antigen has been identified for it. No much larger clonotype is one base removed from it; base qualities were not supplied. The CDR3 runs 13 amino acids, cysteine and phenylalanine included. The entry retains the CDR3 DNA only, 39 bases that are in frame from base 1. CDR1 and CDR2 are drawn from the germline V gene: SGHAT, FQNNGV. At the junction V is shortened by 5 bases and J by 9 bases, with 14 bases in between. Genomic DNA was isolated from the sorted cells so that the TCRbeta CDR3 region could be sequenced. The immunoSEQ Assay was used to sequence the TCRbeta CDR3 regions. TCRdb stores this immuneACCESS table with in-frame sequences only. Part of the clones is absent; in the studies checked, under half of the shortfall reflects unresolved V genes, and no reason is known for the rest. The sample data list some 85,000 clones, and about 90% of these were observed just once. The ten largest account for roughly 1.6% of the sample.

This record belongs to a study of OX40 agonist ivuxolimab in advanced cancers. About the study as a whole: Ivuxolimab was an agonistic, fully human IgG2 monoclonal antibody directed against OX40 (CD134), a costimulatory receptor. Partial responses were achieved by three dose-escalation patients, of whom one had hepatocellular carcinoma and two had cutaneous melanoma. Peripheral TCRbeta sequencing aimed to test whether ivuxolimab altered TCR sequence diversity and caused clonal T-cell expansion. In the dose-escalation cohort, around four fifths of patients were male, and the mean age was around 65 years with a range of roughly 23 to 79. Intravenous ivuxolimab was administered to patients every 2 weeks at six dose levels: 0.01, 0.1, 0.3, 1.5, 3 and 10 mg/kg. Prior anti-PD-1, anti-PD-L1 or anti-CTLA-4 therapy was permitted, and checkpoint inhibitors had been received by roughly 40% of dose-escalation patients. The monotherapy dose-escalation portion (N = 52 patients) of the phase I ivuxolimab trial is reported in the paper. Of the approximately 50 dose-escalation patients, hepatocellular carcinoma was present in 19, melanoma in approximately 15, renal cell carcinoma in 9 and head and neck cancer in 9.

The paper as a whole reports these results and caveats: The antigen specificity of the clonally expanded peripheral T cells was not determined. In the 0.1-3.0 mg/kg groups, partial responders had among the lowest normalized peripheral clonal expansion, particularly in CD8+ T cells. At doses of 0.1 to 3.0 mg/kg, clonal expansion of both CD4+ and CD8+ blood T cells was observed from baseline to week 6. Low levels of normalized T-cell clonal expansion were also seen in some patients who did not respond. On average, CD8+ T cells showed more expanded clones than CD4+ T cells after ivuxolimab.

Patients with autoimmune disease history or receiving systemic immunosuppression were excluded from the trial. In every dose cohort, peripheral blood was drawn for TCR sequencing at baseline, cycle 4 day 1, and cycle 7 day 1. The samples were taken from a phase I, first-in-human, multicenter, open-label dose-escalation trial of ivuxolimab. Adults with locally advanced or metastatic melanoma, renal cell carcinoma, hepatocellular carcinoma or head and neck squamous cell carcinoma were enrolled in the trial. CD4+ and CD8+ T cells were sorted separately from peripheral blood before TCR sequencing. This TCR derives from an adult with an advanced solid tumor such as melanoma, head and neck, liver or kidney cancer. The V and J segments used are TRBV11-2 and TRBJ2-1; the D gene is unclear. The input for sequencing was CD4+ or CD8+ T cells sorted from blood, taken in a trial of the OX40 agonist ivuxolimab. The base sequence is TGTGCCAGCAGCCCCAGGACCGTTGGTGAGCAGTTCTTC. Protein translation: CASSPRTVGEQFF.